This TCR beta chain was sequenced during a study of blood T cell repertoires in COVID-19. The overall study: Some COVID-19 samples were acute and others convalescent; all came from the United States, Italy and Spain. PBMCs, B-cell-depleted T cells, or T cells provided the cDNA or gDNA that made up the material.

This CDR3 region has 13 residues. V lost 3 bases, J lost 10 bases, and 13 bases lay in between. Per the authors' pipeline: Amplification from reference gene primers served as the basis for estimated nucleated cell counts. Profiled with immunoSEQ multiplex PCR; TCRdb holds only in-frame clones, not every one. That table supplies the V and J calls and clone size; D and trimming were determined from the DNA. Counted here are approximately 250,000 clones, approximately 86% occurring once; the ten biggest clones make up about 8.6%. This chain joins TRBV12-3 or TRBV12-4 and TRBJ2-1, with unresolved D. This TCR came from a man in his forties or fifties with active or convalescent COVID-19. The source material was peripheral blood. The CDR3 sequence: CASSFVEVGEQFF. In nucleotides, the CDR3 is TGTGCCAGCAGTTTTGTGGAAGTCGGGGAGCAGTTCTTC.